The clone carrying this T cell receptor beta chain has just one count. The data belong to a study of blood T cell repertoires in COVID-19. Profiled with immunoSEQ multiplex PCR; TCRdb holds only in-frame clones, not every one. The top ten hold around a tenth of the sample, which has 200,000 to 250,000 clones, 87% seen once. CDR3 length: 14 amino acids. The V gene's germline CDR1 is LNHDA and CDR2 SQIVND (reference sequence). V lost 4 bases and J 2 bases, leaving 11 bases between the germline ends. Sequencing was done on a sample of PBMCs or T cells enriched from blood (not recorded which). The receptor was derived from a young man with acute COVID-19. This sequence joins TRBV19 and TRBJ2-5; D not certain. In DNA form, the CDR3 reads TGTGCCAGTAGTAATCCGGCGGAGCAAGAGACCCAGTACTTC. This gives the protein CASSNPAEQETQYF.